This T cell receptor (beta chain) was profiled in a study of T-cell memory formation after mild COVID-19. The CDR3 is made up of 13 amino acids. The table lists this clonotype with a few counts. Using its own MiXCR run on the 5' RACE reads, TCRdb lists one record per CDR3 protein. The sample has over 95,000 distinct CDR3 sequences, 22% seen once. V and J are TRBV21-1 and TRBJ1-2. TRBV21-1 constitutes a pseudogene. This TCR was recovered from a man younger than 30 who had mild COVID-19 (a few samples of this study predate the infection). Cell type and time point are not known. The specimen sequenced was PBMCs or a T cell subset sorted from them (not recorded which). The CDR3 loop is CASIEGLDYGYTF. The DNA of the CDR3 is TGTGCCAGCATTGAGGGTCTGGACTATGGCTACACCTTC.